The entry below gives a single T cell receptor beta chain sequence along with its context. Trimming cost V 5 bases and J 3 bases, with 17 bases left between them. CDR3 length equals 15 residues. Germline lookup yields CDR1 MNHEY and CDR2 SVGAGI. The method was immunoSEQ multiplex PCR; TCRdb's version includes in-frame clones alone and lacks a portion of them. This sample has 250,000 or so clones, with approximately 90% found just once. The data are from a study of blood T cell repertoires in COVID-19. The TCR was taken from a man in his fifties who had been exposed to COVID-19. The rearrangement joins TRBV6-5 to TRBJ2-7, with a tentative D call TRBD2 (6 bases). The sequenced material came from PBMCs or T cells enriched from blood (not recorded which). In nucleotides, the CDR3 is TGTGCCAGCAGTCGGGTTGGAGGGTTCTTCTACGAGCAGTACTTC. Translated: CASSRVGGFFYEQYF.